Each of the 22 T cell receptor beta chains below was sequenced from the same sample in a study of blood T cell repertoires in COVID-19. Profiled with immunoSEQ multiplex PCR; TCRdb holds only in-frame clones, not every one. The sample holds about 170,000 clones, roughly 80% seen once. Sequencing used peripheral blood. The receptors were gathered from a man between 70 and 80 years old with acute or convalescent COVID-19.

The CDR3 DNA is TGTGCCAGCAGGGGACAGGGGCCCGAGCAGTACTTC. Residues: CASRGQGPEQYF. The V gene is TRBV2, the J gene TRBJ2-7, with 10 bases matching TRBD1. Trimming removed 6 bases from V and 6 bases from J; junction bases left unmatched: 2. In germline, CDR1 is SNHLY, CDR2 FYNNEI. The CDR3 is 12 amino acids.

V gene TRBV6-5 combines with J gene TRBJ2-4; tentative D call: TRBD1 (5 bases). The CDR3 has 14 amino acids. Germline V gene sequence: CDR1 MNHEY, CDR2 SVGAGI. The V and J ends lost 6 bases and 3 bases respectively, with 12 bases between them. For the CDR3, the DNA is TGTGCCAGCAGAAACCGCAGGGACAAAAACATTCAGTACTTC. Its protein is CASRNRRDKNIQYF.

The chain links TRBV11-3 to TRBJ2-7; 10 nucleotides match TRBD1. Germline-derived CDR1 and CDR2 are SGHNT and YENEEA. The V gene end was trimmed by 1 base and the J gene end by 0 bases; junction bases not matched to a gene: 0. The length of the CDR3 is 15 residues. This CDR3 reads CASSLGTGGSYEQYF. DNA of the CDR3: TGTGCCAGCAGCTTAGGGACAGGGGGCTCCTACGAGCAGTACTTC. The full variable domain, its missing parts supplied by reference TRBV11-3 and TRBJ2-7, is EAGVVQSPRYKIIEKKQPVAFWCNPISGHNTLYWYLQNLGQGPELLIRYENEEAVDDSQLPKDRFSAERLKGVDSTLKIQPAELGDSAVYLCASSLGTGGSYEQYFGPGTRLTVT.

The chain uses TRBV10-1 and TRBJ2-3; 8 bases are shared with TRBD2. Germline CDR1 is WNHNN and CDR2 is SYGVQD (reference sequence). With V trimmed by 3 bases and J by 9 bases, 17 bases remained unmatched. The CDR3 covers 17 residues. The CDR3 sequence: CASSDLVGGGPSGTQYF. Written as DNA, the CDR3 is TGCGCCAGCAGTGACCTTGTCGGGGGGGGGCCCTCAGGCACGCAGTATTTT.

The chain recombines TRBV27 with TRBJ2-2; 8 bases are a match to TRBD2. CDR1 MNHEY and CDR2 SMNVEV come from the germline V gene (reference sequence). J gave up 4 bases and V 6 bases, and 7 bases lay outside the gene matches. The CDR3 is 15 residues long. CDR3 in amino acids: CASRGSGVGTGELFF. The CDR3 DNA reads TGTGCCAGCAGAGGTAGCGGGGTTGGCACCGGGGAGCTGTTTTTT.

The rearrangement uses TRBV27 and TRBJ1-5, with D maybe TRBD1 (6 bases). V lost 4 bases to trimming and J lost 4 bases, with 8 bases between them. CDR3 length: 13 residues. Germline CDR1 and CDR2: MNHEY and SMNVEV (reference sequence). This CDR3 reads CASSSTGNQPQHF. The CDR3 DNA follows: TGTGCCAGCAGTTCGACAGGAAATCAGCCCCAGCATTTT.

This sequence joins TRBV2 and TRBJ1-1, with D perhaps matching TRBD1 (5 bases). CDR3 length: 14 residues. V dropped 6 bases and J dropped 1 base, with 12 bases sitting between them. Per germline, CDR1 SNHLY and CDR2 FYNNEI. CDR3 in DNA: TGTGCCAGCAGCGTAACCAGGGAGAACACTGAAGCTTTCTTT. It encodes CASSVTRENTEAFF.

This clone was detected once. The chain is built from TRBV5-8 and TRBJ1-4; TRBD1 matches 7 bases. CDR1 SGHTS and CDR2 YDEGEE come from the germline V gene. The length of the CDR3 is 13 residues. The ends lost 0 bases at V and 7 bases at J; junction bases unmatched: 0. The CDR3 sequence: CASSLGQGEKLFF. The CDR3 region has the DNA TGTGCCAGCAGCTTGGGACAGGGTGAAAAACTGTTTTTT.

The J gene is TRBJ1-2, the V gene TRBV6-1; maybe TRBD1 (6 bases). Germline V gives CDR1 MNHNS, CDR2 SASEGT. V was clipped by 2 bases and J by 2 bases, with 15 bases between them. The CDR3 sequence is 16 residues long. Here the CDR3 DNA reads TGTGCCAGCAGTGAACGTCCCGGTGACAGGAACTATGGCTACACCTTC. Encoded protein: CASSERPGDRNYGYTF.

This clone was observed a handful of times. The chain uses TRBV18 and TRBJ2-7; TRBD1 matches 9 bases. J lost 6 bases, V lost 4 bases, and 7 bases had no gene match. This CDR3 is built from 14 residues. Germline CDR1 KGHSH, CDR2 LQKENI. The CDR3 loop reads CASSQGTGRLEQYF. CDR3 DNA sequence: TGTGCCAGCTCACAAGGGACAGGGCGTCTCGAGCAGTACTTC.

This chain uses TRBV20-1 with TRBJ2-4, with TRBD1 matching over 8 bases. This CDR3 spans 11 amino acids. Germline CDR1 DFQATT, CDR2 SNEGSKA (reference sequence). With V trimmed by 5 bases and J by 6 bases, 0 bases remained unmatched. The CDR3 coding sequence is TGCAGTGCTGGACAGGGAAACATTCAGTACTTC. Translation: CSAGQGNIQYF.

The V call is TRBV19, the J call TRBJ2-7, with TRBD2 identical over 10 bases. After removal of 7 bases from V and 6 bases from J, the junction contained 15 bases not matched to a gene. This CDR3 region has 16 residues. CDR1 and CDR2 (germline): LNHDA, SQIVND (reference sequence). CDR3 residues: CASNVAGGRLGGEQYF. In DNA form, the CDR3 reads TGTGCCAGTAATGTAGCGGGAGGTCGTTTAGGTGGCGAGCAGTACTTC.

The chain joins TRBV2 to TRBJ2-1; D may be TRBD2 (6 bases). This CDR3 comprises 14 residues. The germline CDR1 and CDR2 sequences are SNHLY and FYNNEI. V was clipped by 6 bases and J by 6 bases, with 15 bases between them. The CDR3: CASRATAGLNEQFF. Here the CDR3 DNA reads TGTGCCAGCAGGGCGACAGCGGGTCTCAATGAGCAGTTCTTC.

This clone turned up a few times. V is TRBV4-1 and J is TRBJ1-3; D call uncertain. Germline lookup yields CDR1 MGHRA and CDR2 YSYEKL. The V end was cut by 0 bases, the J end by 3 bases, with 9 bases between. CDR3 length: 15 amino acids. The CDR3 DNA is TGCGCCAGCAGCCAAGATTTGGGCAGTGGAAACACCATATATTTT. Amino acid sequence: CASSQDLGSGNTIYF.

The chain has TRBV7-8 and TRBJ1-1; D is uncertain. Germline CDR1 reads SGHVS; CDR2 reads FQNEAQ. This CDR3 is built from 14 residues. Deletions cut 1 base from V and 1 base from J, with 7 bases between. The CDR3 sequence is CASSLVEGNTEAFF. The CDR3 region has the DNA TGTGCCAGCAGCTTAGTAGAGGGGAACACTGAAGCTTTCTTT. Full variable domain (outside the CDR3, taken from reference TRBV7-8 and TRBJ1-1): GAGVSQSPRYKVAKRGQDVALRCDPISGHVSLFWYQQALGQGPEFLTYFQNEAQLDKSGLPSDRFFAERPEGSVSTLKIQRTQQEDSAVYLCASSLVEGNTEAFFGQGTRLTVV.

The chain combines TRBV29-1 with TRBJ2-3, with D possibly being TRBD2 (5 bases). CDR3 length: 13 amino acids. Trimming pared 7 bases from V and 1 base from J, leaving 12 bases between. Germline V gives CDR1 SQVTM, CDR2 ANQGSEA. CDR3 bases: TGCAGCGAGCGAGCGGTAGGCACAGATACGCAGTATTTT. Amino acids: CSERAVGTDTQYF.

This clone was seen more than once but under ten times. The chain uses TRBV9 and TRBJ1-6; the D is unclear. The CDR3 consists of 15 residues. The germline V gene encodes CDR1 SGDLS and CDR2 YYNGEE. V gave up 2 bases and J gave up 5 bases, with 11 bases separating them. CDR3 sequence: CASSVRGSNNSPLHF. The CDR3 bases are TGTGCCAGCAGCGTTCGGGGTTCAAATAATTCACCCCTCCACTTT. The full variable domain, in which reference TRBV9 and TRBJ1-6 provide the parts outside the CDR3, is DSGVTQTPKHLITATGQRVTLRCSPRSGDLSVYWYQQSLDQGLQFLIQYYNGEERAKGNILERFSAQQFPDLHSELNLSSLELGDSALYFCASSVRGSNNSPLHFGNGTRLTVT.

The chain employs TRBV24-1 and TRBJ2-5, with 11 positions matching TRBD1. The V gene's germline CDR1 is KGHDR and CDR2 SFDVKD. The trim removed 5 bases at V and 5 bases at J, leaving 9 bases unmatched. The CDR3 spans 16 residues. CDR3 DNA sequence: TGTGCCACCAGTGTCCCTGGACAGGGGGCGGGGGAGACCCAGTACTTC. Translation: CATSVPGQGAGETQYF.

This CDR3 is CSVEGSGSADTQYF. The CDR3 DNA sequence: TGCAGCGTTGAAGGTAGCGGGAGCGCAGATACGCAGTATTTT. V gene TRBV29-1 combines with J gene TRBJ2-3, with 9 bases matching TRBD2. V shed 1 base, J shed 4 bases, and the junction held 3 bases outside the gene matches. This CDR3 contains 14 residues. Germline lookup yields CDR1 SQVTM and CDR2 ANQGSEA.

V usage is TRBV6-6 and J usage is TRBJ1-6; D gene ambiguous. Trimming pared 7 bases from V and 6 bases from J, leaving 16 bases between. CDR1 is MNHNY, CDR2 SVGAGI, per germline (reference sequence). This CDR3 contains 15 residues. The CDR3 sequence: CASKEAAELNSPLHF. The DNA for the CDR3 is TGTGCCAGCAAAGAGGCAGCGGAACTTAATTCACCCCTCCACTTT.

The chain carries TRBV24-1 and TRBJ2-1; 14 nucleotides line up with TRBD2. This CDR3 has 15 residues. The J segment lost 8 bases and the V segment lost 9 bases, leaving 8 bases of the junction unmatched. The germline V gene encodes CDR1 KGHDR and CDR2 SFDVKD. The CDR3 reads CATEPGTSGSYEQFF. CDR3 nucleotides: TGTGCCACCGAACCCGGGACTAGCGGGAGTTATGAGCAGTTCTTC.

This clone occurred once. This sequence joins TRBV4-2 and TRBJ2-1; the match to TRBD2 covers 8 bases. The length of the CDR3 is 21 residues. Germline CDR1 LGHNA, CDR2 YNFKEQ. Unmatched junction bases numbered 19, after V lost 3 bases and J lost 0 bases. As DNA, the CDR3 is TGTGCCAGCAGCCACTCGACACCCCTTCTAGCGGGCGCCGCCTCCTACAATGAGCAGTTCTTC. The encoded protein is CASSHSTPLLAGAASYNEQFF.